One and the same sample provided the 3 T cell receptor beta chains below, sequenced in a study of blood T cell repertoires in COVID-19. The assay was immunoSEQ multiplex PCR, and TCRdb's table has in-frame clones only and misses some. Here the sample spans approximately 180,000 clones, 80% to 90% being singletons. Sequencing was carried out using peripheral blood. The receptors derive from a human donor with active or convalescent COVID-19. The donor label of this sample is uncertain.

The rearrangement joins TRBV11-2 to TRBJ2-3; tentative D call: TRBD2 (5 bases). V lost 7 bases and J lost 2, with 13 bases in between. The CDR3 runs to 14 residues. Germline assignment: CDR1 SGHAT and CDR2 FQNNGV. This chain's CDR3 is CASTWERNTDTQYF. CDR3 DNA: TGTGCCAGCACCTGGGAGCGGAACACAGATACGCAGTATTTT.

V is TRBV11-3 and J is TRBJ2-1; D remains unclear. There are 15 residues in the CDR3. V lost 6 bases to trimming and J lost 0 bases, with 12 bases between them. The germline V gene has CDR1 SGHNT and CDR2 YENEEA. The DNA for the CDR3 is TGTGCCAGCAGTCATAGATTGAGCTCCTACAATGAGCAGTTCTTC. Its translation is CASSHRLSSYNEQFF.

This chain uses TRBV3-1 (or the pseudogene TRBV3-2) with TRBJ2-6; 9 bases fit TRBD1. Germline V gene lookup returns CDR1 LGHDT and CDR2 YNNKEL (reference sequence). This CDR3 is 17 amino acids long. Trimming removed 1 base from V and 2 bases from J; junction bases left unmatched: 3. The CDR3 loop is CASSQVRTGAGANVLTF. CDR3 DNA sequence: TGTGCCAGCAGCCAAGTCCGGACAGGGGCTGGGGCCAACGTCCTGACTTTC.